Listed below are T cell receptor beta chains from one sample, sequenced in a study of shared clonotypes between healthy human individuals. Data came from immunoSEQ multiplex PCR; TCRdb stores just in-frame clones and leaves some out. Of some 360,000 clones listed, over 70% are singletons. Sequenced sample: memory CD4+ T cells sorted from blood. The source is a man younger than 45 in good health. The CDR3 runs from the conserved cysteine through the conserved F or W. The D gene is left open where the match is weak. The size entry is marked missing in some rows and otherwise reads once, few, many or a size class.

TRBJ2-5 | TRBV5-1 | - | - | TGCGCCAGCAGCTTGGGACAGCCTCAAGAGACCCAGTACTTC | CASSLGQPQETQYF
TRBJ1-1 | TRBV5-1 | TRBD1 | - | TGCGCCAGCAGCTTCGCCGGGACAGGGATTACTGAAGCTTTCTTT | CASSFAGTGITEAFF
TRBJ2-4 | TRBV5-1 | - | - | TGCGCCAGCAGCTTATCTAGTCCCCGGGGTGAAAACATTCAGTACTTC | CASSLSSPRGENIQYF
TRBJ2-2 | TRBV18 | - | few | TGTGCCAGCTCACCGGATCTGGGAGGGAACACCGGGGAGCTGTTTTTT | CASSPDLGGNTGELFF
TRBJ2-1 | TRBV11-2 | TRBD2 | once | TGTGCCAGCAGGACTAGCGGGTTGACCAATGAGCAGTTCTTC | CASRTSGLTNEQFF
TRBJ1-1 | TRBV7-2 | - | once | TGTGCCAGCAGCCCTCACCGGACAGTTTCTGAAGCTTTCTTT | CASSPHRTVSEAFF
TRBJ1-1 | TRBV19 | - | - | TGTGCCAGTCGCCGGACAAAGACTACTGAAGCTTTCTTT | CASRRTKTTEAFF
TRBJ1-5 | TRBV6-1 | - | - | TGTGCCAGCATTGACTATAGCAATCAGCCCCAGCATTTT | CASIDYSNQPQHF
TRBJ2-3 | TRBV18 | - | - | TGTGCCAGCTCACCACCTTATGTGAGCACAGATACGCAGTATTTT | CASSPPYVSTDTQYF
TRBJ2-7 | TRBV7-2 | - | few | TGTGCCAGCAGCTTAGAAGCGGAATACGAGCAGTACTTC | CASSLEAEYEQYF
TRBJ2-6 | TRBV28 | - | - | TGTGCCAGCAGCCCCTCGAGGGCGGCCTCTGGGGCCAACGTCCTGACTTTC | CASSPSRAASGANVLTF
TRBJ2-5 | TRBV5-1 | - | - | TGCGCCAGCTCTCCCGGGGGAAGGCTAGAAGAGACCCAGTACTTC | CASSPGGRLEETQYF
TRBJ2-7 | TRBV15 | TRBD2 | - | TGTGCCACCAGCAGAGATTTGCGGGAGCATCTTTCCTACGAGCAGTACTTC | CATSRDLREHLSYEQYF
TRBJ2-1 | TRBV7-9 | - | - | TGTGCCTGGGCTGTTGACAATGAGCAGTTCTTC | CAWAVDNEQFF
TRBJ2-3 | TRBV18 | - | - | TGTGCCAGCTCACTCTCGGAGGGCGATACGCAGTATTTT | CASSLSEGDTQYF
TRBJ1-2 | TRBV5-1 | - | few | TGCGCCAGCAGCTTGGAGTATAGGACACCCGGACAAGGCTACACCTTC | CASSLEYRTPGQGYTF
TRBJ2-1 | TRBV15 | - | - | TGTGCCACCAGCAGAGCGGGGGACAGAGCCTACAATGAGCAGTTCTTC | CATSRAGDRAYNEQFF
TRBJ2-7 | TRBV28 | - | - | TGTGCCAGCAGTTCCCGGGGGCAGGGCGAGCAGTACTTC | CASSSRGQGEQYF
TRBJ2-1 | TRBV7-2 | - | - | TGTGCCAGCAGCTTAATTGGCGGGAATCTGAAGCAGTTCTTC | CASSLIGGNLKQFF
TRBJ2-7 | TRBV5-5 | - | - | TGTGCCAGCAGCGTTGACGGATACGAGCAGTACTTC | CASSVDGYEQYF
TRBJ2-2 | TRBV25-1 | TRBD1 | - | TGTGCCAGCAGTGGGCGGGCAGGGGGCAACACCGGGGAGCTGTTTTTT | CASSGRAGGNTGELFF
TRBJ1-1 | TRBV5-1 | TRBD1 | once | TGCGCCAGCAGCTTGGCCGGGGGACAGGGTTTGAACACTGAAGCTTTCTTT | CASSLAGGQGLNTEAFF
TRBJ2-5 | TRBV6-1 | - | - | TGTGCCAGCAGTGAATTCCGGGACCGCACCCCCCAAGAGACCCAGTACTTC | CASSEFRDRTPQETQYF
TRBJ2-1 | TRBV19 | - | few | TGTGCCAGTAGCCTACGGGAGAATCGCCACAATGAGCAGTTCTTC | CASSLRENRHNEQFF
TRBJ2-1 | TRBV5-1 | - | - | TGCGCCAGCAGCGAACAGGGTTCCTACAATGAGCAGTTCTTC | CASSEQGSYNEQFF
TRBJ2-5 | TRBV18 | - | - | TGTGCCAGCTCACCACCGTCACAGGGTAGGGAGACCCAGTACTTC | CASSPPSQGRETQYF
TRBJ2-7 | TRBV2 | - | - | TGTGCCAGCAGTGAGGAGGAGGGCCTCCGACAGTACTTC | CASSEEEGLRQYF
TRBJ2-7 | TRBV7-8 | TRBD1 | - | TGTGCCAGCAGCCCAAGGGTGGGACAGGGATACGAGCAGTACTTC | CASSPRVGQGYEQYF
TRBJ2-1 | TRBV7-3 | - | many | TGTGCCAGCAGCAATGGCACGGGACTGGCCAACAATGAGCAGTTCTTC | CASSNGTGLANNEQFF
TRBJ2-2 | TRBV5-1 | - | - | TGCGCCAGCACCCGAGTAGTCGGGGAAGAGCTGTTTTTT | CASTRVVGEELFF
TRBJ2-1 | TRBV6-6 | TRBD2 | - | TGTGCCAGCAGTTACTCGAGGACTAGCGGGCAGTTCTTC | CASSYSRTSGQFF
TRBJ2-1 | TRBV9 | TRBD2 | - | TGTGCCAGCAGCGTGTCCCCAGCGGGAGGGTCCGATGAGCAGTTCTTC | CASSVSPAGGSDEQFF
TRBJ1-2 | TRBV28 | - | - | TGTGCCAGCACCATGGTAGGGGGATGGGGCTACACCTTC | CASTMVGGWGYTF
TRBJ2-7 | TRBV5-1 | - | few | TGCGCCAGCAGCCTAACTAGGCAGAAGCCCCTTTACGAGCAGTACTTC | CASSLTRQKPLYEQYF
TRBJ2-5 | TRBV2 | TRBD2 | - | TGTGCCAGGGGGACTAGCGGGGGCTCCGAGACCCAGTACTTC | CARGTSGGSETQYF
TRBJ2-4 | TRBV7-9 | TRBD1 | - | TGTGCCAGCAGCGCCGGGACAGTTACTAAAAACATTCAGTACTTC | CASSAGTVTKNIQYF
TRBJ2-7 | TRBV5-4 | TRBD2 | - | TGTGCCAGCAGCTTGGCCGGGAGGACGACCTACGAGCAGTACTTC | CASSLAGRTTYEQYF
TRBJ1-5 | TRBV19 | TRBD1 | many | TGTGCCAGTAGCAGAATGCAAACAGGGGTGAGCAATCAGCCCCAGCATTTT | CASSRMQTGVSNQPQHF
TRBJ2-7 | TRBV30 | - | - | TGTGCCTGGAGCGCCCGGACGGAGCAGTACTTC | CAWSARTEQYF
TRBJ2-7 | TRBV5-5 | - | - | TGTGCCAGCAGCCCCGTGGGACGGGCGGCCGAGCAGTACTTC | CASSPVGRAAEQYF
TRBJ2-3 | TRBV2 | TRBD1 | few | TGTGCCAGCACCGAAGGGCAGACAGGGATGAGCACAGATACGCAGTATTTT | CASTEGQTGMSTDTQYF
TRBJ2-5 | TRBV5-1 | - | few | TGCGCCAGCAGCTTGTCAGGGGAGGAGACCCAGTACTTC | CASSLSGEETQYF
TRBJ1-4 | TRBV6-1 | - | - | TGTGCCAGCAGCCCCGGTCCCTCCGACAATGAAAAACTGTTTTTT | CASSPGPSDNEKLFF
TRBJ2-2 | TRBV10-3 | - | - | TGTGCCATCAGCCCTACAGCCGTTACGAACACCGGGGAGCTGTTTTTT | CAISPTAVTNTGELFF
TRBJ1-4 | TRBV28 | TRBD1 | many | TGTGCCAGCAGGACGGACAGGGAGGGAACTTCAACTAATGAAAAACTGTTTTTT | CASRTDREGTSTNEKLFF
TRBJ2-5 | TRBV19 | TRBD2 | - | TGTGCCAGTAGTATCGCTAGCGGGGATCCAGAGACCCAGTACTTC | CASSIASGDPETQYF
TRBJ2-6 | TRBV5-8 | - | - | TGTGCCAGCAGCTCTGAGGGTTCCGGGGCCAACGTCCTGACTTTC | CASSSEGSGANVLTF
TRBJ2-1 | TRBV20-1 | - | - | TGCAGTGCTAGACGCGAAGATGAGCAGTTCTTC | CSARREDEQFF
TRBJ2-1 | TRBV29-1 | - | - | TGCAGCGTTGTGGGTTGGGACGAGGTCCCCAACGAGCAGTTCTTC | CSVVGWDEVPNEQFF
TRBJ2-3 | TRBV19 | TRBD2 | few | TGTGCCAGTACTCCGGGACTAGCAATAGATACGCAGTATTTT | CASTPGLAIDTQYF
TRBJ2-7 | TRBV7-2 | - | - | TGTGCCAGCAGCTTATCCGGCAGACCTAAAACCTACGAGCAGTACTTC | CASSLSGRPKTYEQYF
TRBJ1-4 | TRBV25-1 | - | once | TGTGCCAGCAGTGACCGGACAGTACATGCAACTAATGAAAAACTGTTTTTT | CASSDRTVHATNEKLFF
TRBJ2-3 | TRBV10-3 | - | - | TGTGCCATCGGGCGCACAGATACGCAGTATTTT | CAIGRTDTQYF
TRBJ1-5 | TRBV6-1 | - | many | TGTGCCAGCAGGGCTACAGGGAATCAGCCCCAGCATTTT | CASRATGNQPQHF
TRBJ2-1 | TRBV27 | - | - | TGTGCCAGCAGCCCCGGGCGGGGTGCGTTATCCCGCCGGTCTGAGCAGTTCTTC | CASSPGRGALSRRSEQFF
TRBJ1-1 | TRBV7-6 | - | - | TGTGCCAGCAGCTTGACGTCGACAAACACTGAAGCTTTCTTT | CASSLTSTNTEAFF
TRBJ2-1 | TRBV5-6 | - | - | TGTGCCAGCAGCGAAGGAGGCGGTTCCTACAATGAGCAGTTCTTC | CASSEGGGSYNEQFF
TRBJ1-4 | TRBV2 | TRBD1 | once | TGTGCCAGCAAGAACAGGGGTATAGAGGAAAAACTGTTTTTT | CASKNRGIEEKLFF
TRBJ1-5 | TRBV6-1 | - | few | TGTGCCAGCAGTAGAGATCCGATTAGCAATCAGCCCCAGCATTTT | CASSRDPISNQPQHF
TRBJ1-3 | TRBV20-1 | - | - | TGCAGTGCCCCCGTTGGAAACACCATATATTTT | CSAPVGNTIYF